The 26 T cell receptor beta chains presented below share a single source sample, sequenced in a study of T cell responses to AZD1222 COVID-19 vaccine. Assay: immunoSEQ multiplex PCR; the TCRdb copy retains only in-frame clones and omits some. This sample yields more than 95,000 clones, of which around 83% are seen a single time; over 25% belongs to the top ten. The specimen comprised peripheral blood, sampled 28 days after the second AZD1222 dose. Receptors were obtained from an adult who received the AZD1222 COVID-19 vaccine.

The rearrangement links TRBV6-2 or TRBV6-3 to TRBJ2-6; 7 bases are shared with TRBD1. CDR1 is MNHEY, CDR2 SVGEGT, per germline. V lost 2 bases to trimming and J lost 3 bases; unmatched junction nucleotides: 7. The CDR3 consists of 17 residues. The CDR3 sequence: CASSYPPGGSGANVLTF. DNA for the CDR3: TGTGCCAGCAGTTACCCTCCAGGGGGAAGTGGGGCCAACGTCCTGACTTTC.

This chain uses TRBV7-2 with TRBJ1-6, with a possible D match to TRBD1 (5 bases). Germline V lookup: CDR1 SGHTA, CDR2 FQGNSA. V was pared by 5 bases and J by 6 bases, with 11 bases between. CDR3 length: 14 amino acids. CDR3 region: CASSQGQSNSPLHF. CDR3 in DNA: TGTGCCAGCAGCCAGGGCCAGTCTAATTCACCCCTCCACTTT.

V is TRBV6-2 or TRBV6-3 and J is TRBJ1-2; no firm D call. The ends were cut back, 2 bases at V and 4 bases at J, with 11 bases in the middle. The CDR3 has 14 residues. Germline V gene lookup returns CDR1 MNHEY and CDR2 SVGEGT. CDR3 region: CASSYPSVVYGYTF. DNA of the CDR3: TGTGCCAGCAGTTACCCCTCGGTGGTCTATGGCTACACCTTC.

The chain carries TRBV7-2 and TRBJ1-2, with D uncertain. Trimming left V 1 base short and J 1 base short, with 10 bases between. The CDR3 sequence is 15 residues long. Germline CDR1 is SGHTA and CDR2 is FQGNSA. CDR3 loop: CASSLEVSVNYGYTF. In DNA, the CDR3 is TGTGCCAGCAGCTTAGAGGTCTCGGTTAACTATGGCTACACCTTC.

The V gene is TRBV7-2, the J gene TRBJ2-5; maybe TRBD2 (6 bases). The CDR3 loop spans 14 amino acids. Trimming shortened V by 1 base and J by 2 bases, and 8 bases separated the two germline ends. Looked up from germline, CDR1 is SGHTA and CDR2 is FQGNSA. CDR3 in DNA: TGTGCCAGCAGCTTAGGCGGGAATCAAGAGACCCAGTACTTC. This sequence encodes CASSLGGNQETQYF.

CDR3 loop: CASSQLSGNTEAFF. CDR3 DNA: TGCGCCAGCAGTCAATTATCAGGGAACACTGAAGCTTTCTTT. The rearrangement links TRBV4-1 to TRBJ1-1; no reliable D call. Germline values: CDR1 MGHRA, CDR2 YSYEKL. V gave up 6 bases and J gave up 1 base, with 12 bases separating them. The CDR3 length is 14 residues.

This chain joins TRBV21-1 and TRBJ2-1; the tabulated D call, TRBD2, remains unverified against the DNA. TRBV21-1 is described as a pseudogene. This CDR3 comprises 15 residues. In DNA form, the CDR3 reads TGTGCCAGCAGTATAAATTGGGTAGCGGGGCAGGAGCAGTTCTTC. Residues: CASSINWVAGQEQFF.

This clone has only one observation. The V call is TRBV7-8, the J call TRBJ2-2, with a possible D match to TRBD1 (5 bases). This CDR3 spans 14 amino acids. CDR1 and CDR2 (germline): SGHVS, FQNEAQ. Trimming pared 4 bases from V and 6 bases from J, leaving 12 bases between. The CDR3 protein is CASSSQVSAGELFF. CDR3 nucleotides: TGTGCCAGCAGCTCACAGGTCTCGGCCGGGGAGCTGTTTTTT.

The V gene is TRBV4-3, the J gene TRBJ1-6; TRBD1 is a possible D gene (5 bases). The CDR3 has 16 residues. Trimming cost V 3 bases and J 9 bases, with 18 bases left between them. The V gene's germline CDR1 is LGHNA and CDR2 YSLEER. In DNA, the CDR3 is TGCGCCAGCAGCCAGGCCACCAAGGACGGGGGTTCACCCCTCCACTTT. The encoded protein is CASSQATKDGGSPLHF.

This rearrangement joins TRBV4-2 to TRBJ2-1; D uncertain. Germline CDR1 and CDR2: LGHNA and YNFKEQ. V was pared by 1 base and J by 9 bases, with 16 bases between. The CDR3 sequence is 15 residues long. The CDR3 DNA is TGTGCCAGCAGCCAAGTAAACCCTCCGATTGGTGAGCAGTTCTTC. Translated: CASSQVNPPIGEQFF.

In nucleotides, the CDR3 is TGTGCCAGCAGACCTACAGGGACCGGTGAGCAGTTCTTC. It yields the protein CASRPTGTGEQFF. The gene calls are TRBV7-9 and TRBJ2-1; D is possibly TRBD1 (6 bases). The CDR3 spans 13 residues. V gave up 6 bases and J gave up 9 bases, with 15 bases separating them. In germline, CDR1 is SEHNR, CDR2 FQNEAQ (reference sequence).

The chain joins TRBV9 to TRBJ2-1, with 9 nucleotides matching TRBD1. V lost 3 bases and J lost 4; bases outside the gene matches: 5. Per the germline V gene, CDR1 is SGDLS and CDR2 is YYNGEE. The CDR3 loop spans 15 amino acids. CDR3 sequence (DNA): TGTGCCAGCAGCGACGGGACAGGGTCGTACAATGAGCAGTTCTTC. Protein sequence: CASSDGTGSYNEQFF.

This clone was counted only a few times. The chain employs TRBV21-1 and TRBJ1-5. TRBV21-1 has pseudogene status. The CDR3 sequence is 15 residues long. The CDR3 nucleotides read TGTGCCAGCACCTCCCGGGGGGGCCTCAATCAGCCCCAGCATTTT. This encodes CASTSRGGLNQPQHF.

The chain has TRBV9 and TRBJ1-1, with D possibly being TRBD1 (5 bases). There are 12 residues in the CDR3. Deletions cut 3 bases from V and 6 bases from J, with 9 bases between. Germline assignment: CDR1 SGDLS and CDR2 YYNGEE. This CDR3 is CASSASGSEAFF. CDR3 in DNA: TGTGCCAGCAGCGCCTCAGGGTCTGAAGCTTTCTTT.

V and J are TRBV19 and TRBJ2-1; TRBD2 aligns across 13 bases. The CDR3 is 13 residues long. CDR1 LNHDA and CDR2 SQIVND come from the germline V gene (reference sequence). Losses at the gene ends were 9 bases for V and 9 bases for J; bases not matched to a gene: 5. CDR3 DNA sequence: TGTGCCAGCAGACTAGCGGGGGGAACTGAGCAGTTCTTC. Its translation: CASRLAGGTEQFF. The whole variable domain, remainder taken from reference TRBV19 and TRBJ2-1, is DGGITQSPKYLFRKEGQNVTLSCEQNLNHDAMYWYRQDPGQGLRLIYYSQIVNDFQKGDIAEGYSVSREKKESFPLTVTSAQKNPTAFYLCASRLAGGTEQFFGPGTRLTVL.

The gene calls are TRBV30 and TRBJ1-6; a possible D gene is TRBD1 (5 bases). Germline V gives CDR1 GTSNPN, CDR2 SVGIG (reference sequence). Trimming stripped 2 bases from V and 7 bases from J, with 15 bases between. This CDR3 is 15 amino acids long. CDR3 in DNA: TGTGCCTGGAGTTTTTCGTCCGGGGGAAATTCACCCCTCCACTTT. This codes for CAWSFSSGGNSPLHF.

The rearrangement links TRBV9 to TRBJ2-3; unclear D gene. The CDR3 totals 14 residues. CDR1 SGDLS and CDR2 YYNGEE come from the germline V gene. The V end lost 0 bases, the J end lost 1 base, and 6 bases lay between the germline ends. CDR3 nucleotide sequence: TGTGCCAGCAGCGTAGACCCAGGCACAGATACGCAGTATTTT. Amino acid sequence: CASSVDPGTDTQYF.

The CDR3 DNA reads as TGTGCCAGCAGTTACTTGGGGGCAGGATATGGCTACACCTTC. Encoded protein: CASSYLGAGYGYTF. The chain carries TRBV6-5 and TRBJ1-2, with D possibly matching TRBD1 (6 bases). The V end lost 1 base, the J end lost 5 bases, and 11 bases lay between the germline ends. Germline V CDR1 and CDR2: MNHEY, SVGAGI. The CDR3 loop spans 14 amino acids.

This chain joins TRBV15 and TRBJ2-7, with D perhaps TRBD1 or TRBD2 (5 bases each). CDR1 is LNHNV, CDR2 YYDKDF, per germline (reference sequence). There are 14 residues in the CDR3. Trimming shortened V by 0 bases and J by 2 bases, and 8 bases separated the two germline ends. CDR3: CATSRDRGPYEQYF. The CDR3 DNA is TGTGCCACCAGCAGAGATCGGGGACCCTACGAGCAGTACTTC.

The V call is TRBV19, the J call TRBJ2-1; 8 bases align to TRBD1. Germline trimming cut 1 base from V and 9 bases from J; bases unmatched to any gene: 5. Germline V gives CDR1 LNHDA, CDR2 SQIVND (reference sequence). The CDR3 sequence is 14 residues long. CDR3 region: CASSIGGTGGEQFF. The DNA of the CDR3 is TGTGCCAGTAGTATAGGGGGGACAGGTGGTGAGCAGTTCTTC.

The CDR3 nucleotides are TGTGCCACTGCTCCAGCGGGGGGGCTGACAGATACGCAGTATTTT. Translating it yields CATAPAGGLTDTQYF. The V and J genes are TRBV3-1 (or the pseudogene TRBV3-2) and TRBJ2-3; TRBD2 aligns across 10 bases. V shed 10 bases, J shed 3 bases, and the junction held 10 bases outside the gene matches. The CDR3 is 15 amino acids. Germline CDR1 LGHDT, CDR2 YNNKEL (reference sequence).

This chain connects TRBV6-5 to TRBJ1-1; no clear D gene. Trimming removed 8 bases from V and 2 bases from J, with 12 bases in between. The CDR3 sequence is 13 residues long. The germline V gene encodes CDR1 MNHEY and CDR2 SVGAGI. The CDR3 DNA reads TGTGCCAGCCTTGGCGGGCCCAACACTGAAGCTTTCTTT. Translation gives CASLGGPNTEAFF.

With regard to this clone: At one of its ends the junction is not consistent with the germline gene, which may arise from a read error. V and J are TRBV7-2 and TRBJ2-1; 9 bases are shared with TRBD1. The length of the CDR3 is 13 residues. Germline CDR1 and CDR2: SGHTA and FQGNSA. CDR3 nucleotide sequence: TGTGCCAGCAGCTCACCCGGGACAGGGTCAATAATCTTC. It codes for CASSSPGTGSIIF. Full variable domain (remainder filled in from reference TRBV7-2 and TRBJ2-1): GAGVSQSPSNKVTEKGKDVELRCDPISGHTALYWYRQSLGQGLEFLIYFQGNSAPDKSGLPSDRFSAERTGGSVSTLTIQRTQQEDSAVYLCASSSPGTGSIIFGPGTRLTVL.

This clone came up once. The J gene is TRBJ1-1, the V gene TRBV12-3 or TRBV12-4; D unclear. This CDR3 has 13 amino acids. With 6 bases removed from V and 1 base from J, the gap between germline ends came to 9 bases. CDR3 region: CASRGIQNTEAFF. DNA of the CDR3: TGTGCCAGCAGAGGTATCCAGAACACTGAAGCTTTCTTT.

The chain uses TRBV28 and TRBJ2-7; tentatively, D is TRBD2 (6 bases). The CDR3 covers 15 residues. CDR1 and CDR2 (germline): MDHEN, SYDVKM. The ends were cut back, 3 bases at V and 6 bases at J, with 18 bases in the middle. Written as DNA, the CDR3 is TGTGCCAGCAGTTTGGCAGGGACTCTGTTCCCCGAGCAGTACTTC. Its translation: CASSLAGTLFPEQYF.

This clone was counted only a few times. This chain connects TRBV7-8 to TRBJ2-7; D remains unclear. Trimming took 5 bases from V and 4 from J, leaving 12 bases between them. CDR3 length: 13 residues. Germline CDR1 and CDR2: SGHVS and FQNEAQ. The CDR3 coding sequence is TGTGCCAGCAGCCGCACAACGGCTTACGAGCAGTACTTC. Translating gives CASSRTTAYEQYF.